This TCR beta chain comes out of a study of T cells in Graves' hyperthyroidism and ophthalmopathy. Study observations and caveats: Ophthalmopathy was distinguished from stable hyperthyroidism by 13 V-J signatures.

TCR beta CDR3 regions were amplified from RNA. A set of HTBI primers served as the primers for a first-round RT-PCR of the TCR CDR3. One entry per CDR3 protein results from TCRdb running MiXCR on the multiplex PCR reads. Of approximately 430,000 distinct CDR3 sequences listed, 15% to 19% were seen once; the top ten hold over 12%. Per germline, CDR1 SGHRS and CDR2 YFSETQ. Trimming cost V 0 bases and J 0 bases, with 6 bases left between them. This CDR3 region has 14 residues. This clonotype has a count of ten or more. What it binds is not known. Sequencing was performed on blood. V gene TRBV5-1 combines with J gene TRBJ1-1; D not resolved. The receptor's source is a woman aged 18-35 years with Graves' hyperthyroidism. Here the CDR3 DNA reads TGCGCCAGCAGCTTGGACGGGATGAACACTGAAGCTTTCTTT. Protein sequence: CASSLDGMNTEAFF.